Below, 9 T cell receptor beta chains from the same sample are listed, as sequenced in a study of cytomegalovirus exposure and HLA in healthy donors (TCRdb year 2017). Receptor amplification or capture employed the immunoSEQ multiplex PCR assay. The table comes from immuneACCESS by way of TCRdb, which keeps in-frame sequences with V and J called. Part of the clones is missing from these tables; in studies checked, under half for an unresolved V gene and the rest for unknown reasons. For this sample there are under 200,000 clones; about nine tenths appear just once. 4% to 5% of the sample comes from the top ten. The sequencing sample was made of PBMCs. These receptors were obtained from a young man in good health and CMV-seropositive.

In its sample, this clone was seen many times. The chain employs TRBV11-2 and TRBJ2-1; 8 bases line up with TRBD1. The CDR3 totals 16 residues. Germline loops: CDR1 SGHAT, CDR2 FQNNGV. The J segment lost 3 bases and the V segment lost 5 bases, leaving 9 bases of the junction unmatched. The CDR3 nucleotides are TGTGCCAGCAGCCAGACAATAACAGGGGGCTACAATGAGCAGTTCTTC. Its translation is CASSQTITGGYNEQFF.

The J gene is TRBJ2-7, the V gene TRBV9; TRBD1 might be the D (5 bases). Trimming shortened V by 4 bases and J by 2 bases, and 16 bases separated the two germline ends. Looked up from germline, CDR1 is SGDLS and CDR2 is YYNGEE. The CDR3 has 15 amino acids. This CDR3 is CASSSNGASTYEQYF. CDR3 sequence (DNA): TGTGCCAGCAGCTCAAATGGGGCGTCCACCTACGAGCAGTACTTC.

The V call is TRBV7-9, the J call TRBJ2-7; TRBD1 might be the D (5 bases). The ends were cut back, 5 bases at V and 4 bases at J, with 18 bases in the middle. CDR3 length: 15 amino acids. The germline V gene encodes CDR1 SEHNR and CDR2 FQNEAQ (reference sequence). The CDR3: CASSAQGELPYEQYF. Written as DNA, the CDR3 is TGTGCCAGCAGCGCCCAGGGTGAATTACCATACGAGCAGTACTTC. The whole variable domain, filled in from reference TRBV7-9 and TRBJ2-7, reads DTGVSQNPRHKITKRGQNVTFRCDPISEHNRLYWYRQTLGQGPEFLTYFQNEAQLEKSRLLSDRFSAERPKGSFSTLEIQRTEQGDSAMYLCASSAQGELPYEQYFGPGTRLTVT.

This rearrangement joins TRBV30 to TRBJ1-2, with unresolved D. The length of the CDR3 is 12 residues. Trimming took 5 bases from V and 5 from J, leaving 12 bases between them. Per the germline V gene, CDR1 is GTSNPN and CDR2 is SVGIG (reference sequence). Here the CDR3 reads CAWGPGGYGYTF. In DNA form, the CDR3 reads TGTGCCTGGGGACCCGGCGGGTATGGCTACACCTTC.

Notes on this clone: A junction end diverges from the germline sequence, so it may reflect a read error. The genes are TRBV7-2 and TRBJ2-5, with TRBD2 matching 10 bases. This CDR3 is 15 amino acids long. Germline-derived CDR1 and CDR2 are SGHTA and FQGNSA. The chain's CDR3 is CASSSGLAPQGTQYF. CDR3 coding DNA: TGTGCCAGCAGCTCGGGACTAGCGCCCCAAGGGACCCAGTACTTC.

CDR3 sequence (DNA): TGTGCCAGCAGCTTAGAAGGGAGTTGGTCCTATGGCTACACCTTC. Translating it yields CASSLEGSWSYGYTF. The chain recombines TRBV7-9 with TRBJ1-2, with D uncertain. The V end was cut by 1 base, the J end by 4 bases, with 13 bases between. CDR3 length equals 15 residues. In germline, CDR1 is SEHNR, CDR2 FQNEAQ (reference sequence).

The rearrangement links TRBV11-2 to TRBJ2-5, with a possible D match to TRBD2 (6 bases). Germline values: CDR1 SGHAT, CDR2 FQNNGV. V shed 2 bases and J shed 5 bases, with 15 bases lying between them. The CDR3 contains 15 residues. In nucleotides, the CDR3 is TGTGCCAGCAGCTTATCGACTACGGAGGGGGAGACCCAGTACTTC. Residues: CASSLSTTEGETQYF.

The chain links TRBV10-3 to TRBJ1-1; TRBD1 matches at 8 bases. The CDR3 is 14 residues long. J lost 7 bases, V lost 4 bases, and 8 bases had no gene match. Germline V CDR1 and CDR2: ENHRY, SYGVKD. CDR3 nucleotides: TGTGCCATCAGTGCCCCAGGGGGCGACGGTGAAGCTTTCTTT. Translation gives CAISAPGGDGEAFF.

The gene calls are TRBV7-9 and TRBJ1-2; tentatively, D is TRBD1 (6 bases). Germline CDR1 SEHNR, CDR2 FQNEAQ (reference sequence). This CDR3 has 12 amino acids. The V and J ends lost 5 bases and 3 bases respectively, with 7 bases between them. The CDR3 sequence: CASSPGDYGYTF. The CDR3 nucleotides read TGTGCCAGCAGCCCAGGGGACTATGGCTACACCTTC.